This is a list of T cell receptor beta chains from one sample in a study of spatial heterogeneity in lung cancer. A single record per CDR3 protein comes from TCRdb applying MiXCR to the 5' RACE reads. The sample yields nearly 10,000 distinct CDR3 sequences, about 6.3% seen once. The input for sequencing was lung tumor tissue, taken at surgery. Source of these receptors: a male donor with early-stage non-small cell lung cancer. The CDR3 runs from the conserved cysteine through the conserved F or W. D genes are given only for firm matches. Size values are once, few and many counts, or a class for expanded clones, and some rows have none.

d_gene	len	j_gene	v_gene	abundance	CDR3nt	CDR3aa
NA	16	TRBJ1-5	TRBV6-2/TRBV6-3	many	TGTGCCAGCAGTTACAACTCGCTCCTAAAAGGTCAGCCCCAGCATTTT	CASSYNSLLKGQPQHF
NA	17	TRBJ1-6	TRBV5-1	many	TGCGCCAGCAGCTTAGGCTTCGGCGGGATGGGAAATTCACCCCTCCACTTT	CASSLGFGGMGNSPLHF
TRBD1	10	TRBJ2-5	TRBV6-1	many	TGTGCCAGCATCTTTCAGGGGGTATACTTC	CASIFQGVYF
NA	15	TRBJ2-2	TRBV28	many	TGTGCCAGCAGTACTAGGGAAGCGAACACCGGGGAGCTGTTTTTT	CASSTREANTGELFF
TRBD1	15	TRBJ1-2	TRBV20-1	many	TGCAGTGCTAGAGGACAGGGGGGAATCCACTATGGCTACACCTTC	CSARGQGGIHYGYTF
TRBD1	14	TRBJ2-7	TRBV20-1	many	TGCAGTGCTTGGACAGGGACATCCTCCTACGAGCAGTACTTC	CSAWTGTSSYEQYF
NA	12	TRBJ2-3	TRBV2	many	TGTGCCAGCAGAATCGGGTCGGATACGCAGTATTTT	CASRIGSDTQYF
TRBD2	17	TRBJ2-3	TRBV6-5	many	TGTGCCAGCAGTTACTCGAGGGCGGGAGGGCCCGGAGATACGCAGTATTTT	CASSYSRAGGPGDTQYF
TRBD1	15	TRBJ2-3	TRBV6-1	many	TGTGCCAGCAGTCCTGGGACAGGGGCCACAGATACGCAGTATTTT	CASSPGTGATDTQYF
NA	13	TRBJ1-5	TRBV4-2	many	TGTGCCAGCAGCCAAGATCTGAATCAGCCCCAGCATTTT	CASSQDLNQPQHF
TRBD1	14	TRBJ1-2	TRBV28	medium-sized	TGTGCCAGCAGTTTTTCACAGGGGCACTATGGCTACACCTTC	CASSFSQGHYGYTF
NA	16	TRBJ1-2	TRBV20-1	many	TGCAGTGCCGTTACCCTTCCCCGTGGAGGGAAAAACGACTACACCTTC	CSAVTLPRGGKNDYTF
TRBD2	15	TRBJ2-1	TRBV7-9	many	TGTGCCAGCAGCATGTGGACTAGCGGGAGAAATGAGCAGTTCTTC	CASSMWTSGRNEQFF
TRBD1	15	TRBJ1-1	TRBV27	many	TGTGCCAGCAGTTTCTCTTGGACAGGGGGCACTGAAGCTTTCTTT	CASSFSWTGGTEAFF
NA	17	TRBJ2-3	TRBV7-2	many	TGTGCCAGCAGTAGGCCGCGGGGCGGGGCGTACACAGATACGCAGTATTTT	CASSRPRGGAYTDTQYF
TRBD1	18	TRBJ1-1	TRBV5-1	many	TGCGCCAGCAGCCAAACAATCACACCGGGACAGCAGAACACTGAAGCTTTCTTT	CASSQTITPGQQNTEAFF
NA	14	TRBJ1-5	TRBV6-1	many	TGTGCCAGCAGGAGGGACAATGGCAATCAGCCCCAGCATTTT	CASRRDNGNQPQHF
NA	14	TRBJ2-1	TRBV11-2	NA	TGTGCCAGCAGCCCGGACCCCACGGGCAATGAGCAGTTCTTC	CASSPDPTGNEQFF
NA	13	TRBJ1-1	TRBV12-3/TRBV12-4	many	TGTGCCAGCAGTTTACCTCTGAACACTGAAGCTTTCTTT	CASSLPLNTEAFF
NA	17	TRBJ2-1	TRBV27	large	TGTGCCAGCAGTTTATCCTCTGGACTAATTTTTTACAATGAGCAGTTCTTC	CASSLSSGLIFYNEQFF
NA	13	TRBJ1-6	TRBV7-6	many	TGTGCCAGCAGCCTTTTGGGCTCATCACCCCTCCACTTT	CASSLLGSSPLHF
NA	11	TRBJ2-2	TRBV20-1	many	TGCAGTGCGCCTTTATACGGGGAGCTGTTTTTT	CSAPLYGELFF
NA	13	TRBJ2-5	TRBV11-3	many	TGTGCCAGCAGCCTGGACGTTGACCAGACCCAGTACTTC	CASSLDVDQTQYF
NA	17	TRBJ2-7	TRBV3-1	many	TGTGCCAGCAGCCAAATCCCCCTAGAGCGGAGTTACGACGAGCAGTACTTC	CASSQIPLERSYDEQYF
TRBD2	16	TRBJ2-3	TRBV12-3/TRBV12-4	many	TGTGCCAGCACCGAGACTAGCGGGAGGGCCTTAGATACGCAGTATTTT	CASTETSGRALDTQYF
NA	13	TRBJ1-2	TRBV12-3/TRBV12-4	many	TGTGCCAGCAGTCGAAGGGGGGAGGATGGCTACACCTTC	CASSRRGEDGYTF
TRBD2	16	TRBJ2-1	TRBV11-2	many	TGTGCCAGCAGCTTGGGCGCGGGGGTCTCCTACAATGAGCAGTTCTTC	CASSLGAGVSYNEQFF
NA	14	TRBJ2-1	TRBV3-1	many	TGTGCCAGCAGCCAGGTAGGGGCCCGAAATGAGCAGTTCTTC	CASSQVGARNEQFF
NA	13	TRBJ1-2	TRBV2	many	TGTGCCAGCAGCCCTGAGGAAACTTATGGCTACACCTTC	CASSPEETYGYTF
NA	13	TRBJ2-3	TRBV7-9	many	TGTGCCAGCAGCTTAGGTTTGCGGGATACGCAGTATTTT	CASSLGLRDTQYF
NA	15	TRBJ1-2	TRBV2	many	TGTGCCAGCAAAAGGGAGGGGGAGGTTTCCTATGGCTACACCTTC	CASKREGEVSYGYTF
NA	16	TRBJ1-3	TRBV20-1	many	TGCAGTGCTAGTAGGCCCGGGCCTGGGGCTGGAAACACCATATATTTT	CSASRPGPGAGNTIYF
TRBD2	13	TRBJ2-7	TRBV27	NA	TGTGCCAGCAGTCGGACTAGTCAGTACGTGCAGTACTTC	CASSRTSQYVQYF
NA	13	TRBJ1-1	TRBV10-3	many	TGTGCCATCAGTGAAACTAGTGGGGCTGAAGCTTTCTTT	CAISETSGAEAFF
NA	13	TRBJ1-2	TRBV3-1	many	TGTGCCAGCAGCCAGCAGGGGAAGGGCGGCTACACCTTC	CASSQQGKGGYTF
NA	15	TRBJ2-2	TRBV11-2	medium-sized	TGTGCCAGCAGCCCCGACAATTTGAACACCGGGGAGCTGTTTTTT	CASSPDNLNTGELFF
NA	14	TRBJ1-6	TRBV12-3/TRBV12-4	medium-sized	TGTGCCAGCACCACAAGCTCCTATAATTCACCCCTCCACTTT	CASTTSSYNSPLHF
TRBD1	14	TRBJ1-1	TRBV12-3/TRBV12-4	many	TGTGCCAGCAGTCGGACAGGGGGTTATACTGAAGCTTTCTTT	CASSRTGGYTEAFF
NA	14	TRBJ2-1	TRBV6-1	many	TGTGCCAGCAGTGAAATCACAGGGTGGAATGAGCAGTTCTTC	CASSEITGWNEQFF
NA	14	TRBJ2-3	TRBV5-4	NA	TGTGCCAGCAGCCGACAGGACGTCACAGATACGCAGTATTTT	CASSRQDVTDTQYF
TRBD1	14	TRBJ1-2	TRBV5-1	medium-sized	TGCGCCAGCAGCTGGGGACAGAACAACTATGGCTACACCTTC	CASSWGQNNYGYTF